Listed below are T cell receptor beta chains from one sample, sequenced in a study of T-cell memory formation after mild COVID-19. One entry per CDR3 protein results from TCRdb running MiXCR on the 5' RACE reads. Here the sample spans fewer than 95,000 distinct CDR3 sequences, about 13% being singletons. The sample comprised PBMCs or a T cell subset sorted from them (not recorded which). These TCRs come from an adult woman who had mild COVID-19 (a few samples of this study predate the infection). Cell type and time point are not known. Both conserved end residues are part of each CDR3. The order of the fields is J gene, D gene, clone size, V gene, CDR3 protein, CDR3 DNA. A D gene is named only where the DNA matches it firmly. Part of the rows lack a size; the others show once, few, many or a class for expanded clones.

TRBJ2-4 | TRBD2 | few | TRBV13 | CASNERGVKNIQYF | TGTGCCTCTAATGAGCGGGGGGTAAAAAACATTCAGTACTTC
TRBJ2-7 | - | few | TRBV4-2 | CASSPAGQASEQYF | TGTGCCAGCAGCCCAGCGGGCCAGGCTAGCGAGCAGTACTTC
TRBJ2-3 | TRBD1 | few | TRBV7-2 | CASSLVGEGGIADTQYF | TGTGCCAGCAGCTTAGTGGGCGAAGGGGGCATCGCAGATACGCAGTATTTT
TRBJ2-5 | TRBD1 | - | TRBV24-1 | CATSDSGTEITWETQYF | TGTGCCACCAGTGACTCCGGGACAGAAATTACGTGGGAGACCCAGTACTTC
TRBJ2-7 | - | - | TRBV19 | CASSIGVIYEQYF | TGTGCCAGTAGTATCGGGGTTATTTACGAGCAGTACTTC
TRBJ2-1 | TRBD2 | few | TRBV7-9 | CASSPSVSTSGSSYHEQFF | TGTGCCAGCAGTCCCAGTGTGTCGACTAGCGGGAGTAGTTACCATGAGCAGTTCTTC
TRBJ2-3 | - | - | TRBV7-9 | CASSLGRGTTDTQYF | TGTGCCAGCAGCTTAGGAAGGGGGACCACAGATACGCAGTATTTT
TRBJ1-2 | - | - | TRBV5-1 | CASSPQVNYGYTF | TGCGCCAGCAGCCCACAGGTTAACTATGGCTACACCTTC
TRBJ2-7 | TRBD1 | few | TRBV12-3/TRBV12-4 | CASSHDRVPYEQYF | TGTGCCAGCAGCCACGACAGGGTTCCCTACGAGCAGTACTTC
TRBJ2-1 | TRBD2 | - | TRBV11-2 | CASSLVTSGPRHEQFF | TGTGCCAGCAGCTTAGTCACTAGCGGCCCGAGGCATGAGCAGTTCTTC
TRBJ2-1 | - | - | TRBV24-1 | CATSDTRDQAYNEQFF | TGTGCCACCAGTGATACCCGGGACCAAGCCTACAATGAGCAGTTCTTC
TRBJ2-5 | TRBD2 | - | TRBV28 | CASTILAGAQETQYF | TGTGCCAGTACCATACTAGCGGGAGCTCAAGAGACCCAGTACTTC
TRBJ2-2 | - | many | TRBV7-3 | CASSSDNTGELFF | TGTGCCAGCAGCTCGGATAACACCGGGGAGCTGTTTTTT
TRBJ2-7 | - | few | TRBV6-5 | CASSDRGSGRDDEQYF | TGTGCCAGCAGTGACCGAGGGAGCGGGCGCGACGACGAGCAGTACTTC
TRBJ2-1 | - | few | TRBV7-6 | CASSRTGINEQFF | TGTGCCAGCAGCCGGACTGGCATCAATGAGCAGTTCTTC
TRBJ1-1 | - | - | TRBV4-3 | CASSQSRGTEAFF | TGCGCCAGCAGCCAGTCCAGGGGCACTGAAGCTTTCTTT
TRBJ2-7 | - | - | TRBV7-6 | CASSLGKGPAYEQYF | TGTGCCAGCAGCTTAGGCAAGGGACCCGCCTACGAGCAGTACTTC
TRBJ2-1 | - | - | TRBV4-3 | CASSQGGALYNEQFF | TGCGCCAGCAGCCAAGGCGGTGCCCTCTACAATGAGCAGTTCTTC
TRBJ2-7 | - | few | TRBV4-1 | CASSPTLGSSYEQYF | TGCGCCAGCAGCCCTACCCTCGGTTCGTCTTACGAGCAGTACTTC
TRBJ2-1 | TRBD1 | - | TRBV24-1 | CATSEDWTGFNEQFF | TGTGCCACCAGTGAGGATTGGACAGGGTTCAATGAGCAGTTCTTC
TRBJ2-1 | TRBD2 | - | TRBV7-8 | CASSLVAGAGEQFF | TGTGCCAGCAGCTTAGTAGCGGGAGCGGGTGAGCAGTTCTTC
TRBJ2-1 | TRBD2 | many | TRBV7-9 | CASSMGLALNEQFF | TGTGCCAGCAGTATGGGACTAGCTCTAAATGAGCAGTTCTTC